Listed below are T cell receptor beta chains from one sample, sequenced in a study of blood T cell repertoires in COVID-19. The repertoire was sequenced with immunoSEQ multiplex PCR; TCRdb's copy has only in-frame clones and lacks some. The repertoire holds approximately 170,000 clones, 80% to 90% seen once, with 8% in the top ten. The sample comprised PBMCs or T cells enriched from blood (not recorded which). Every receptor here comes from a woman in her forties or fifties who had recovered from COVID-19. Both conserved end residues are part of each CDR3. Fields, in order: CDR3 DNA, CDR3 protein, J gene, V gene, D gene, clone size. D genes are given only for firm matches. Not every row has a clone size; where given, it reads once, few, many or a size class.

DNA: TGTGCCAGCAGCAGTCGGGACAGACAAGAGACCCAGTACTTC
CDR3: CASSSRDRQETQYF
J: TRBJ2-5
V: TRBV21-1
D: -
size: few

DNA: TGTGCCAGCAGCGGCCGGGACAGGGGGGACAGGATACTGTTTTTT
CDR3: CASSGRDRGDRILFF
J: TRBJ2-2
V: TRBV11-1
D: TRBD1
size: -

DNA: TGTGCCAGCAGCTTCAGGGATGAGCAGTTCTTC
CDR3: CASSFRDEQFF
J: TRBJ2-1
V: TRBV5-6
D: -
size: -

DNA: TGTGCCAGCAGCTTAAACCCGACTAGCGGGGTTAGCTCCTACAATGAGCAGTTCTTC
CDR3: CASSLNPTSGVSSYNEQFF
J: TRBJ2-1
V: TRBV7-3
D: TRBD2
size: once

DNA: TGTGCCAGCAGCCCAACAGGGTCACGGAAACTGTTTTTT
CDR3: CASSPTGSRKLFF
J: TRBJ1-4
V: TRBV11-3
D: -
size: -

DNA: TGTGCCAGCTCACAGCAGAATCTAGGCTACGAGCAGTACTTC
CDR3: CASSQQNLGYEQYF
J: TRBJ2-7
V: TRBV18
D: -
size: -

DNA: TGTGCCAGCAGTAGGGCTCCGGGACAGGGAGGTGAAAAACTGTTTTTT
CDR3: CASSRAPGQGGEKLFF
J: TRBJ1-4
V: TRBV25-1
D: TRBD1
size: -

DNA: TGTGCCAGCAGCGTACTAGCGGGAGGCCGAGATACGCAGTATTTT
CDR3: CASSVLAGGRDTQYF
J: TRBJ2-3
V: TRBV9
D: TRBD2
size: -

DNA: TGTGCCAGCAGCGCAGAGATTCGGGACTCTATCTACTACGAGCAGTACTTC
CDR3: CASSAEIRDSIYYEQYF
J: TRBJ2-7
V: TRBV7-8
D: -
size: once

DNA: TGTGCCAGCAGTGGAGACACCGGGGAGCTGTTTTTT
CDR3: CASSGDTGELFF
J: TRBJ2-2
V: TRBV2
D: -
size: -

DNA: TGTGCCAGCAGCCCCCGGGCAGATACGCAGTATTTT
CDR3: CASSPRADTQYF
J: TRBJ2-3
V: TRBV9
D: -
size: -

DNA: TGTGCCAGCAGTTTATCGACTTATGAAAAACTGTTTTTT
CDR3: CASSLSTYEKLFF
J: TRBJ1-4
V: TRBV12-3/TRBV12-4
D: -
size: -

DNA: TGTGCCAGCAGCTTATGGCCAGAAAACACTGAAGCTTTCTTT
CDR3: CASSLWPENTEAFF
J: TRBJ1-1
V: TRBV7-2
D: -
size: -

DNA: TGTGCCAGTAGTATACACCACACCTACGAGCAGTACTTC
CDR3: CASSIHHTYEQYF
J: TRBJ2-7
V: TRBV19
D: -
size: -

DNA: TGTGCCAGCAGCCAAGGCGAGGGATTCCAGCCCCAGCATTTT
CDR3: CASSQGEGFQPQHF
J: TRBJ1-5
V: TRBV3-1/TRBV3-2
D: -
size: -

DNA: TGTGCCAGCAGCCAAGATCCGGCGGGAGGTAATGAAAAACTGTTTTTT
CDR3: CASSQDPAGGNEKLFF
J: TRBJ1-4
V: TRBV4-2
D: -
size: -

DNA: TGTGCCAGCAGCTTAGTAGCGGGGGAGTCCTACGAGCAGTACTTC
CDR3: CASSLVAGESYEQYF
J: TRBJ2-7
V: TRBV7-8
D: TRBD2
size: -

DNA: TGTGCCAGCAGTTTTTGGGTGGGGGGCACTGAAGCTTTCTTT
CDR3: CASSFWVGGTEAFF
J: TRBJ1-1
V: TRBV7-9
D: -
size: -

DNA: TGTGCCAGCTCACCAGCGGAGAGCGGGGAGCTGTTTTTT
CDR3: CASSPAESGELFF
J: TRBJ2-2
V: TRBV18
D: -
size: -

DNA: TGTGCCAGCAGTTTACAGGGGGCAGGAGGAAACACCATATATTTT
CDR3: CASSLQGAGGNTIYF
J: TRBJ1-3
V: TRBV28
D: TRBD1
size: -

DNA: TGCAGCGTTGGAGTCTACGAGCAGTACTTC
CDR3: CSVGVYEQYF
J: TRBJ2-7
V: TRBV29-1
D: -
size: -

DNA: TGTGCCAGCAGTTTATCACATTCACAGGGGGCCTGGGACAATGAGCAGTTCTTC
CDR3: CASSLSHSQGAWDNEQFF
J: TRBJ2-1
V: TRBV28
D: TRBD1
size: -

DNA: TGTGCCAGCGGGACTAGCGTTTGGGAGCAGTACTTC
CDR3: CASGTSVWEQYF
J: TRBJ2-7
V: TRBV11-2
D: TRBD2
size: -

DNA: TGTGCCAGCAGTTTTGGGGCAGGGGGGACCTACGAGCAGTACTTC
CDR3: CASSFGAGGTYEQYF
J: TRBJ2-7
V: TRBV27
D: -
size: few

DNA: TGTGCCAGCAGTTACTCTAGCGGGGGACCATACAATGAGCAGTTCTTC
CDR3: CASSYSSGGPYNEQFF
J: TRBJ2-1
V: TRBV6-2/TRBV6-3
D: TRBD2
size: -

DNA: TGTGCCAGCAGCCCTAAGGGGGCGCGAGGCTACACCTTC
CDR3: CASSPKGARGYTF
J: TRBJ1-2
V: TRBV28
D: TRBD1
size: -

DNA: TGTGCCACCAGTACAGAGTCTAACTATGGCTACACCTTC
CDR3: CATSTESNYGYTF
J: TRBJ1-2
V: TRBV24-1
D: -
size: -